The 7 T cell receptor beta chains in this list originate from one sample, sequenced in a study of T-cell reconstitution after alpha-beta-depleted transplantation in children. Unique molecular identifiers tagged the TCRbeta library. TCRdb re-analysed the PCR reads in MiXCR, keeping a single row per CDR3 protein. Of roughly 200,000 distinct CDR3 sequences in the sample, 8.5% to 10% are singletons; the top ten hold 6.2%. The specimen was PBMCs from the stem cell graft donor, collected from the stem cell graft. Receptors originate from a human donor who donated a stem cell graft to a child with acute lymphoblastic leukemia.

This clonotype occurred a few times. This chain links TRBV5-1 with TRBJ1-2; 8 bases are shared with TRBD1. The CDR3 runs to 17 residues. CDR1 and CDR2 (germline): SGHRS, YFSETQ. V trimming: 4 bases; J trimming: 4 bases; junction bases outside the gene matches: 15. This CDR3 reads CASSLNPTRGLGYGYTF. CDR3 nucleotide sequence: TGCGCCAGCAGCCTGAACCCAACCAGGGGGCTCGGCTATGGCTACACCTTC.

The chain is built from TRBV11-3 and TRBJ2-1, with D possibly TRBD1 on 5 matching bases. Germline loops: CDR1 SGHNT, CDR2 YENEEA. Trimming cost V 2 bases and J 7 bases, with 12 bases left between them. The CDR3 spans 14 residues. CDR3 sequence: CASSLFGQGNEQFF. The CDR3 DNA reads as TGTGCCAGCAGCTTATTTGGCCAGGGTAATGAGCAGTTCTTC. The full variable domain, in which reference TRBV11-3 and TRBJ2-1 provide the parts outside the CDR3, is EAGVVQSPRYKIIEKKQPVAFWCNPISGHNTLYWYLQNLGQGPELLIRYENEEAVDDSQLPKDRFSAERLKGVDSTLKIQPAELGDSAVYLCASSLFGQGNEQFFGPGTRLTVL.

The chain has TRBV7-6 and TRBJ2-1; TRBD2 matches at 7 bases. This CDR3 is 20 amino acids long. The V gene end was trimmed by 1 base and the J gene end by 9 bases; junction bases not matched to a gene: 24. CDR1 is SGHVS, CDR2 FNYEAQ, per germline. CDR3 in amino acids: CASSLGGRATRNEPRGEQFF. The CDR3 nucleotides are TGTGCCAGCAGCTTAGGGGGGAGGGCCACGAGGAATGAGCCTCGGGGTGAGCAGTTCTTC. The full variable domain, rest sourced from reference TRBV7-6 and TRBJ2-1, is GAGVSQSPRYKVTKRGQDVALRCDPISGHVSLYWYRQALGQGPEFLTYFNYEAQQDKSGLPNDRFSAERPEGSISTLTIQRTEQRDSAMYRCASSLGGRATRNEPRGEQFFGPGTRLTVL.

Here the CDR3 reads CASSRPAGTPEGAQYF. The CDR3 region has the DNA TGTGCCAGCAGTAGACCAGCCGGGACCCCAGAAGGGGCGCAGTACTTC. V usage is TRBV12-3 or TRBV12-4 and J usage is TRBJ2-7; D assignment may be TRBD1 or TRBD2 (5 bases each). The CDR3 runs to 16 residues. Trimming left V 5 bases short and J 9 bases short, with 26 bases between.

In its sample, this clonotype was seen many times. For the CDR3, the DNA is TGTGCCAGCAGCGCCTCAGGGGGATGGGATGAAAAACTGTTTTTT. Its protein product is CASSASGGWDEKLFF. The chain links TRBV9 to TRBJ1-4, with 7 bases matching TRBD1. Germline V CDR1 and CDR2: SGDLS, YYNGEE. Germline trimming cut 3 bases from V and 6 bases from J; bases unmatched to any gene: 8. The CDR3 length is 15 residues.

This chain links TRBV4-3 with TRBJ1-1; D may be TRBD1 (5 bases). The CDR3 has 14 amino acids. Germline V gene data show CDR1 as LGHNA and CDR2 as YSLEER. Trimming took 0 bases from V and 5 from J, leaving 10 bases between them. DNA of the CDR3: TGCGCCAGCAGCCAAGATGAGGGGAGGACTGAAGCTTTCTTT. This gives the protein CASSQDEGRTEAFF.

This clonotype was counted only a few times. The rearrangement links TRBV5-1 to TRBJ2-1; 7 bases are shared with TRBD1. The V gene end was trimmed by 2 bases and the J gene end by 10 bases; junction bases not matched to a gene: 6. The CDR3 consists of 13 residues. CDR1 and CDR2 (germline): SGHRS, YFSETQ. CDR3 bases: TGCGCCAGCAGCTTCGACAGGGTTGACGAGCAGTTCTTC. It encodes CASSFDRVDEQFF. Based on the CDR3 plus reference TRBV5-1 and TRBJ2-1, the full variable domain is KAGVTQTPRYLIKTRGQQVTLSCSPISGHRSVSWYQQTPGQGLQFLFEYFSETQRNKGNFPGRFSGRQFSNSRSEMNVSTLELGDSALYLCASSFDRVDEQFFGPGTRLTVL.